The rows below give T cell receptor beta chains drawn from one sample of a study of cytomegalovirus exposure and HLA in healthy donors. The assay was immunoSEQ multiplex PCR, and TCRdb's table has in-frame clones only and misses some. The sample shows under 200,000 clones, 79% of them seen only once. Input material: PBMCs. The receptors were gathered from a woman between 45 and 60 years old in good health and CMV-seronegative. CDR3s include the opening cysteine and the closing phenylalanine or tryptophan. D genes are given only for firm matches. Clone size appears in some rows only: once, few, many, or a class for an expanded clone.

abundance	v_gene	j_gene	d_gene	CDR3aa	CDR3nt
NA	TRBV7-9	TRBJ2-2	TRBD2	CSSSTRRLAGGPGGELFF	TGTTCCAGCAGCACTCGGCGGCTAGCGGGGGGACCGGGCGGGGAGCTGTTTTTT
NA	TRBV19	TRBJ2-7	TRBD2	CASSWTSGYEQYF	TGTGCCAGTAGCTGGACTAGCGGTTACGAGCAGTACTTC
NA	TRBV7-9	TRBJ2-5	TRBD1	CSSSPRTGRQETQYF	TGTTCCAGCAGCCCCAGGACAGGGCGTCAGGAGACCCAGTACTTC
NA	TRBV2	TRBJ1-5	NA	CASMGGASQPQHF	TGTGCCAGCATGGGAGGGGCTAGCCAGCCCCAGCATTTT
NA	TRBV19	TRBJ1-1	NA	CASSMFYEAFF	TGTGCCAGTAGTATGTTCTATGAAGCTTTCTTT
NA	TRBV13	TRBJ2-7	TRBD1	CASSSYGTGVEQYF	TGTGCCAGCAGCTCCTACGGGACAGGGGTCGAGCAGTACTTC
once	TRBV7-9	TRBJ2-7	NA	CASSLAGAYSYEQYF	TGTGCCAGCAGCTTAGCAGGGGCCTACTCCTACGAGCAGTACTTC
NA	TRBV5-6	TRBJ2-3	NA	CASSLPGQGTDTQYF	TGTGCCAGCAGCTTACCTGGGCAGGGCACAGATACGCAGTATTTT
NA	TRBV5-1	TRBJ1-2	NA	CASSLEAGNGYTF	TGCGCCAGCAGCTTGGAAGCAGGGAACGGCTACACCTTC
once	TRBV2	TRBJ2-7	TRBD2	CASSYTSGSSYEQYF	TGTGCCAGCAGCTATACTAGCGGGAGCTCCTACGAGCAGTACTTC